These 9 T cell receptor beta chains originate from one sample sequenced in a study of T cell changes during pregnancy in multiple sclerosis (dated by TCRdb to about 2019). The receptor library was made with the immunoSEQ multiplex PCR assay. TCRdb holds this immuneACCESS table with in-frame rearrangements only. Some clones are missing; in checked studies, unresolved V genes explain under half, and the rest has no known cause. The sample yields about 56,000 clones; around nine tenths were counted once. 1.8% of the sample comes from the top ten. This sample comprised peripheral blood, obtained after pregnancy. These receptors originate from a female donor with multiple sclerosis, enrolled in a pregnancy study.

The chain links TRBV19 to TRBJ2-1, with D possibly matching TRBD2 (5 bases). The V gene's germline CDR1 is LNHDA and CDR2 SQIVND (reference sequence). V lost 3 bases, J lost 5 bases, and 11 bases lay in between. CDR3 length: 14 amino acids. The CDR3 sequence: CASSMRALDNEQFF. The CDR3 nucleotides read TGTGCCAGTAGTATGAGGGCTCTGGACAATGAGCAGTTCTTC.

The chain links TRBV7-6 to TRBJ1-6; the D is unclear. The CDR3 totals 13 residues. V was cut by 4 bases and J by 7 bases, with 8 bases left in between. In germline, CDR1 is SGHVS, CDR2 FNYEAQ. CDR3 DNA: TGTGCCAGCAGCTCCGACTCGAATTCACCCCTCCACTTT. Its translation is CASSSDSNSPLHF.

V gene TRBV27 combines with J gene TRBJ2-7; 8 nucleotides align to TRBD2. There are 15 residues in the CDR3. Germline V gene sequence: CDR1 MNHEY, CDR2 SMNVEV (reference sequence). J was trimmed by 11 bases and V by 6 bases; bases with no gene match: 18. CDR3 region: CASSSSRWGREGEYF. CDR3 DNA: TGTGCCAGCAGCTCCTCTAGGTGGGGCCGGGAGGGGGAGTACTTC.

The DNA for the CDR3 is TGTGCCAGCAAACCAACTAGCGGAAGCTCCTACGAGCAGTACTTC. Protein sequence: CASKPTSGSSYEQYF. The chain links TRBV27 to TRBJ2-7, with TRBD2 identical over 8 bases. The V segment lost 7 bases and the J segment 0 bases; nucleotides outside the gene matches: 8. Germline V gene lookup returns CDR1 MNHEY and CDR2 SMNVEV (reference sequence). The CDR3 extends over 15 amino acids.

This rearrangement joins TRBV27 to TRBJ1-4; no clear D. The CDR3 is made up of 15 amino acids. CDR1 MNHEY and CDR2 SMNVEV come from the germline V gene (reference sequence). The ends were cut back, 6 bases at V and 4 bases at J, with 15 bases in the middle. This CDR3 is CASSLKRRSNEKLFF. In nucleotides, the CDR3 is TGTGCCAGCAGCCTAAAACGAAGGAGTAATGAAAAACTGTTTTTT.

The chain has TRBV5-1 and TRBJ2-3; 8 positions match TRBD1. Germline V gene sequence: CDR1 SGHRS, CDR2 YFSETQ. The V segment lost 3 bases and the J segment 1 base; nucleotides outside the gene matches: 4. The CDR3 is made up of 15 amino acids. CDR3 sequence reads: CASSSMDRGTDTQYF. The CDR3 coding sequence is TGCGCCAGCAGCTCAATGGACAGGGGCACAGATACGCAGTATTTT.

The chain links TRBV25-1 to TRBJ2-7; D is perhaps TRBD1 (5 bases). CDR1 and CDR2 (germline): MGHDK, SYGVNS. This CDR3 spans 12 amino acids. Trimming cost V 5 bases and J 9 bases, with 14 bases left between them. This CDR3 is CASSSLGQGQYF. CDR3 coding DNA: TGTGCCAGCAGTTCTCTAGGGCAGGGGCAGTACTTC.

The CDR3 loop is CASSDWLRGELFF. The CDR3 DNA follows: TGTGCCAGCAGTGACTGGCTTCGCGGGGAGCTGTTTTTT. This sequence joins TRBV2 and TRBJ2-2; no firm D call. Trimming took off 3 bases at V and 7 bases at J, with 9 bases between the two ends. Germline V lookup: CDR1 SNHLY, CDR2 FYNNEI. The CDR3 spans 13 residues. Full variable domain (missing parts from reference TRBV2 and TRBJ2-2): EPEVTQTPSHQVTQMGQEVILRCVPISNHLYFYWYRQILGQKVEFLVSFYNNEISEKSEIFDDQFSVERPDGSNFTLKIRSTKLEDSAMYFCASSDWLRGELFFGEGSRLTVL.

The V gene is TRBV28, the J gene TRBJ2-1, with D maybe TRBD2 (5 bases). V gave up 10 bases and J gave up 5 bases, with 15 bases separating them. The CDR3 is made up of 13 amino acids. The germline CDR1 and CDR2 sequences are MDHEN and SYDVKM. The CDR3 coding sequence is TGTGCCACGGAGGCCCTCGGGGACAATGAGCAGTTCTTC. Protein sequence: CATEALGDNEQFF.